The 17 T cell receptor beta chains below come from one sample, sequenced in a study of early T cells in non-severe SARS-CoV-2 infection (dated by TCRdb to the early 2020s). Libraries came from 5' RACE. Instrument used: NextSeq 500. Starting from the raw public reads, TCRdb applied fastp trimming at Q25, assembled clones with MiXCR and retained in-frame beta chains. One record per CDR3 amino acid sequence lists the most common genes and DNA. This sample is represented by roughly 56,000 distinct CDR3 sequences; under 12% of them were singletons. Of the sample, roughly 6% falls within the top ten clones. The sequenced sample was whole blood. The receptors shown here come from an adult who was a healthcare worker with PCR-confirmed SARS-CoV-2 infection or an uninfected control (not recorded which).

In its sample, this clonotype was seen many times. CDR3 residues: CASNLQGRHGYTF. Here the CDR3 DNA reads TGTGCCAGCAACCTACAGGGGAGGCATGGCTACACCTTC. This rearrangement joins TRBV7-2 to TRBJ1-2; 7 nucleotides align to TRBD1. Per germline, CDR1 SGHTA and CDR2 FQGNSA. There are 13 residues in the CDR3. V was clipped by 7 bases and J by 6 bases; unmatched bases: 8.

This clonotype was detected a few times. The CDR3 sequence: CSAQSGRAGTDTQYF. Written as DNA, the CDR3 is TGCAGTGCTCAAAGCGGGAGGGCCGGCACAGATACGCAGTATTTT. The gene calls are TRBV20-1 and TRBJ2-3, with 10 bases lining up with TRBD2. Per germline, CDR1 DFQATT and CDR2 SNEGSKA (reference sequence). Trimming removed 5 bases from V and 1 base from J; junction bases left unmatched: 6. CDR3 length equals 15 residues.

This clonotype was seen ten or more times. The rearrangement links TRBV11-2 to TRBJ2-1; possibly TRBD2 for D (6 bases). The CDR3 sequence is 15 residues long. Trimming removed 3 bases at V and 7 bases at J, with 16 bases between. CDR1 is SGHAT, CDR2 FQNNGV, per germline. CDR3 nucleotide sequence: TGTGCCAGCAGCTTCGCCGGGAGCCAATGGAATGAGCAGTTCTTC. Translation gives CASSFAGSQWNEQFF.

V is TRBV29-1 and J is TRBJ1-1; D gene ambiguous. CDR3 length: 12 amino acids. CDR1 SQVTM and CDR2 ANQGSEA come from the germline V gene. The V end was cut by 4 bases, the J end by 7 bases, with 13 bases between. Here the CDR3 DNA reads TGCAGCGTTGTGAGGCAGCCGGGTGAAGCTTTCTTT. Translation: CSVVRQPGEAFF.

This clonotype was detected ten times or more. This chain connects TRBV11-2 to TRBJ2-3; D perhaps matches TRBD1 (6 bases). The V gene's germline CDR1 is SGHAT and CDR2 FQNNGV. The CDR3 totals 15 residues. V lost 3 bases, J lost 1 base, and 11 bases lay in between. CDR3 nucleotides: TGTGCCAGCAGCTTCAGCGGACAGCGCACAGATACGCAGTATTTT. The encoded protein is CASSFSGQRTDTQYF.

This clonotype was counted at least ten times. The rearrangement joins TRBV7-2 to TRBJ2-7; TRBD2 aligns across 11 bases. Germline CDR1 reads SGHTA; CDR2 reads FQGNSA. This CDR3 spans 14 amino acids. The trim removed 4 bases at V and 3 bases at J, leaving 2 bases unmatched. The chain's CDR3 is CASSSGTSGYEQYF. Written as DNA, the CDR3 is TGTGCCAGCAGCTCCGGGACTAGCGGCTACGAGCAGTACTTC. Using reference TRBV7-2 and TRBJ2-7 for the parts outside the CDR3, the full variable domain is GAGVSQSPSNKVTEKGKDVELRCDPISGHTALYWYRQSLGQGLEFLIYFQGNSAPDKSGLPSDRFSAERTGGSVSTLTIQRTQQEDSAVYLCASSSGTSGYEQYFGPGTRLTVT.

V and J are TRBV12-3 or TRBV12-4 and TRBJ2-1, with D possibly TRBD2 on 6 matching bases. V was pared by 3 bases and J by 7 bases, with 16 bases between. The CDR3 is 15 amino acids. CDR3 nucleotide sequence: TGTGCCAGCAGTTTTAGGTCGGGAGAGGTGAATGAGCAGTTCTTC. Encoded protein: CASSFRSGEVNEQFF.

This clonotype occurred many times. This chain joins TRBV29-1 and TRBJ1-1; D is unresolved. Germline assignment: CDR1 SQVTM and CDR2 ANQGSEA. The CDR3 consists of 11 residues. The V end was cut by 6 bases, the J end by 6 bases, with 11 bases between. The CDR3: CSVLTNAEAFF. In DNA form, the CDR3 reads TGCAGCGTCCTAACCAATGCTGAAGCTTTCTTT.

At least ten counts were recorded for this clonotype. This chain connects TRBV6-2 or TRBV6-3 to TRBJ2-1; D might be TRBD1 or TRBD2, each matching 5 bases. In germline, CDR1 is MNHEY, CDR2 SVGEGT. Trimming took off 2 bases at V and 8 bases at J, with 13 bases between the two ends. This CDR3 is built from 14 residues. The CDR3 region has the DNA TGTGCCAGCAGTTACGCCCCATTGGGGGATGAGCAGTTCTTC. Translating it yields CASSYAPLGDEQFF.

In its sample, this clonotype was seen many times. The chain links TRBV7-9 to TRBJ2-1; a weak D match, TRBD1 (5 bases). The V and J ends lost 5 bases and 4 bases respectively, with 21 bases between them. The CDR3 extends over 17 amino acids. The germline gives CDR1 SEHNR, CDR2 FQNEAQ (reference sequence). The CDR3 DNA reads TGTGCCAGCAGCCAGCCCCGCCAGGGCATATTGTACAATGAGCAGTTCTTC. As protein: CASSQPRQGILYNEQFF.

This clonotype qualifies as medium-sized (0.01 to 0.1%). CDR3 sequence (DNA): TGTGCCAGCAGCCTTACCTTGGACGGGCTTAATTCACCCCTCCACTTT. It encodes CASSLTLDGLNSPLHF. The J gene is TRBJ1-6, the V gene TRBV4-2; D is uncertain. V lost 4 bases to trimming and J lost 6 bases, with 16 bases between them. The CDR3 has 16 residues. Germline V gene sequence: CDR1 LGHNA, CDR2 YNFKEQ.

This sequence joins TRBV12-3 or TRBV12-4 and TRBJ2-3, with D possibly TRBD2 on 6 matching bases. The V end lost 5 bases, the J end lost 4 bases, and 19 bases lay between the germline ends. The length of the CDR3 is 16 residues. The CDR3 protein is CASSPGRTDVADTQYF. The CDR3 region has the DNA TGTGCCAGCAGTCCCGGGAGAACCGACGTAGCAGATACGCAGTATTTT.

The chain carries TRBV20-1 and TRBJ1-4; D is ambiguous. CDR3 length equals 12 residues. The ends were cut back, 2 bases at V and 5 bases at J, with 6 bases in the middle. CDR1 and CDR2 from the germline V gene are DFQATT and SNEGSKA (reference sequence). For the CDR3, the DNA is TGCAGTGCTAGACTTGTGAATGAAAAACTGTTTTTT. Protein product: CSARLVNEKLFF.

This clonotype has at least ten counts. The chain couples TRBV21-1 to TRBJ1-2; the D segment call TRBD1 is taken from the table without a DNA check. TRBV21-1 is a recognized pseudogene. The CDR3 is made up of 19 amino acids. The CDR3 sequence: CASSSIFPDFFRAGRGYTF. CDR3 DNA: TGTGCCAGCAGCAGTATCTTTCCGGACTTTTTCCGGGCGGGTAGGGGCTACACCTTC.

There are a few counts of this clonotype. The chain carries TRBV5-4 and TRBJ2-7; 9 nucleotides line up with TRBD2. The CDR3 extends over 16 amino acids. Germline CDR1 reads SGHNT; CDR2 reads YYREEE (reference sequence). J was trimmed by 1 base and V by 6 bases; bases with no gene match: 11. The CDR3 loop reads CASKPSGKIGSYEQYF. CDR3 in DNA: TGTGCCAGCAAGCCTAGCGGGAAGATTGGGTCCTACGAGCAGTACTTC.

The genes are TRBV4-1 and TRBJ2-5, with 9 bases that match TRBD1. The CDR3 is made up of 15 amino acids. From germline, CDR1 is MGHRA and CDR2 YSYEKL. V lost 3 bases, J lost 9 bases, and 11 bases stayed unmatched. CDR3 DNA sequence: TGCGCCAGCAGCCAGGCCGGGACAGGGTACGGAGCCCAGTACTTC. It translates to CASSQAGTGYGAQYF.

This clonotype has ten or more counts. This chain's CDR3 is CASSRSGRAQETQYF. DNA of the CDR3: TGTGCCAGCAGCCGTAGCGGGAGGGCCCAGGAGACCCAGTACTTC. The gene calls are TRBV6-2 or TRBV6-3 and TRBJ2-5, with 11 bases lining up with TRBD2. J gave up 5 bases and V 6 bases, and 8 bases lay outside the gene matches. Germline values: CDR1 MNHEY, CDR2 SVGEGT. The CDR3 is 15 residues long.